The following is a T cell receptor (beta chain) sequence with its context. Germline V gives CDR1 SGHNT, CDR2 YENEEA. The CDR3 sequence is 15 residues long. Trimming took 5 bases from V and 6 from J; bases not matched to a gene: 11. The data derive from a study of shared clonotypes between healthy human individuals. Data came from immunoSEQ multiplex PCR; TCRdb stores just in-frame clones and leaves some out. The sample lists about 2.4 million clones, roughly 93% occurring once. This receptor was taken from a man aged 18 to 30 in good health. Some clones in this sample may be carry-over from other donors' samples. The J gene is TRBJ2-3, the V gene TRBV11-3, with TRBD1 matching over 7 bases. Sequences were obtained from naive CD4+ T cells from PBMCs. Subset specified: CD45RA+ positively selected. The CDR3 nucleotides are TGTGCCAGCAGCCTGACCCGACAGGGTGGGGATACGCAGTATTTT. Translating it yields CASSLTRQGGDTQYF.